Listed here is a single T cell receptor beta chain. The sample originates from a study of cytomegalovirus exposure and HLA in healthy donors. The PCR made use of 60 Vbeta and 13 Jbeta primers. Sequenced by immunoSEQ multiplex PCR; TCRdb stores in-frame clones only, minus some. The sample lists roughly 130,000 clones, less than 85% occurring once. Germline trimming cut 3 bases from V and 2 bases from J; bases unmatched to any gene: 10. The CDR3 consists of 16 residues. The germline V gene encodes CDR1 SGHRS and CDR2 YFSETQ. The clonotype comes from a male donor in good health and CMV-seronegative. The gene calls are TRBV5-1 and TRBJ2-7; 8 bases agree with TRBD1. The sequenced sample was PBMCs. The chain's CDR3 is CASSWRLGQGPYEQYF. In DNA form, the CDR3 reads TGCGCCAGCAGCTGGAGGTTAGGACAGGGTCCCTACGAGCAGTACTTC. Full variable domain (remainder filled in from reference TRBV5-1 and TRBJ2-7): KAGVTQTPRYLIKTRGQQVTLSCSPISGHRSVSWYQQTPGQGLQFLFEYFSETQRNKGNFPGRFSGRQFSNSRSEMNVSTLELGDSALYLCASSWRLGQGPYEQYFGPGTRLTVT.